What follows are 16 T cell receptor beta chains derived from one specimen sequenced in a study of PD-L1 blockade in urothelial cancer. Assay: immunoSEQ multiplex PCR; the TCRdb copy retains only in-frame clones and omits some. The sample has 49,000 or so clones, about 82% seen once. This sample's time point: pretreatment peripheral blood. Sequenced material: PBMCs, taken around atezolizumab (anti-PD-L1) treatment. These receptors all stem from a man between 60 and 75 years old with urothelial cancer.

CDR3 protein: CASSSPNRAHEQFF. In nucleotides, the CDR3 is TGTGCCAGCAGCTCCCCCAACAGGGCCCATGAGCAGTTCTTC. The gene calls are TRBV11-2 and TRBJ2-1; perhaps TRBD1 as D (6 bases). The CDR3 runs 14 residues. The V gene lost 4 bases and the J gene lost 8 bases, with 15 bases spanning the gap. Germline V CDR1 and CDR2: SGHAT, FQNNGV.

The chain employs TRBV30 and TRBJ2-3; D call uncertain. Germline CDR1 reads GTSNPN; CDR2 reads SVGIG (reference sequence). Trimming shortened V by 3 bases and J by 0 bases, and 4 bases separated the two germline ends. This CDR3 contains 12 residues. Written as DNA, the CDR3 is TGTGCCTGGAGCTACAGCACAGATACGCAGTATTTT. Protein: CAWSYSTDTQYF.

The chain employs TRBV19 and TRBJ2-3; a weak D match, TRBD1 (5 bases). The V gene lost 2 bases and the J gene lost 11 bases, with 17 bases spanning the gap. CDR3 length: 14 residues. Germline V gene sequence: CDR1 LNHDA, CDR2 SQIVND (reference sequence). The CDR3 DNA reads as TGTGCCAGTAGTATAAGGGGCAACCCTTACGAGCAGTATTTT. Amino acid sequence: CASSIRGNPYEQYF.

V is TRBV5-1 and J is TRBJ1-1, with TRBD1 matching over 7 bases. This CDR3 has 14 residues. J gave up 1 base and V 4 bases, and 4 bases lay outside the gene matches. The germline V gene has CDR1 SGHRS and CDR2 YFSETQ. The CDR3 here is CASSTGTANTEAFF. The CDR3, as DNA: TGCGCCAGCAGCACAGGGACAGCGAACACTGAAGCTTTCTTT.

The chain is built from TRBV30 and TRBJ2-7, with D maybe TRBD2 (6 bases). The V gene's germline CDR1 is GTSNPN and CDR2 SVGIG (reference sequence). With 0 bases removed from V and 3 bases from J, the gap between germline ends came to 15 bases. There are 15 residues in the CDR3. CDR3 sequence reads: CAWSVAGLAYYEQYF. CDR3 nucleotides: TGTGCCTGGAGTGTGGCGGGGCTAGCGTACTACGAGCAGTACTTC.

This chain connects TRBV27 to TRBJ2-7, with D hard to call. Germline CDR1 is MNHEY and CDR2 is SMNVEV (reference sequence). This CDR3 has 12 amino acids. The germline V and J ends were trimmed by 5 bases and 3 bases, with 8 bases remaining between them. Here the CDR3 DNA reads TGTGCCAGCAGTCTAAACGGCTACGAGCAGTACTTC. It translates to CASSLNGYEQYF.

V is TRBV29-1 and J is TRBJ2-1; 7 positions agree with TRBD1. Losses at the gene ends were 6 bases for V and 6 bases for J; bases not matched to a gene: 11. Germline V lookup: CDR1 SQVTM, CDR2 ANQGSEA. The CDR3 loop spans 14 amino acids. CDR3 residues: CSVDNRGRVNEQFF. The CDR3 DNA reads as TGCAGCGTAGACAACAGGGGCCGGGTCAATGAGCAGTTCTTC.

Written as DNA, the CDR3 is TGTGCCAGCAGTTCAGGGGGCACCTACGAGCAGTACTTC. This translates into CASSSGGTYEQYF. The chain links TRBV27 to TRBJ2-7, with 8 bases identical to TRBD1. The germline CDR1 and CDR2 sequences are MNHEY and SMNVEV (reference sequence). J lost 2 bases, V lost 4 bases, and 1 base had no gene match. The CDR3 extends over 13 amino acids.

The J gene is TRBJ2-1, the V gene TRBV9; 9 bases map to TRBD2. Germline V gene lookup returns CDR1 SGDLS and CDR2 YYNGEE. CDR3 length: 17 amino acids. The V gene end was trimmed by 0 bases and the J gene end by 6 bases; junction bases not matched to a gene: 10. CDR3 residues: CASSVGIGGSGSNEQFF. Written as DNA, the CDR3 is TGTGCCAGCAGCGTAGGTATTGGTGGTAGCGGGAGCAATGAGCAGTTCTTC.

The chain has TRBV5-1 and TRBJ2-5; 13 nucleotides line up with TRBD2. Germline V CDR1 and CDR2: SGHRS, YFSETQ. CDR3 length equals 15 residues. Trimming took 3 bases from V and 7 from J; bases not matched to a gene: 6. CDR3 region: CASSSGLAGTGTQYF. CDR3 DNA: TGCGCCAGCAGCTCGGGACTAGCGGGAACCGGGACCCAGTACTTC.

J is TRBJ2-1 and V is TRBV29-1; a possible D gene is TRBD2 (6 bases). CDR3 length: 13 residues. Looked up from germline, CDR1 is SQVTM and CDR2 is ANQGSEA. Trimming removed 4 bases at V and 0 bases at J, with 7 bases between. The CDR3 region is CSVVGSSYNEQFF. DNA of the CDR3: TGCAGCGTTGTCGGGAGCTCCTACAATGAGCAGTTCTTC.

The rearrangement links TRBV6-6 to TRBJ1-5, with a weak D call TRBD1 (5 bases). CDR1 and CDR2 from the germline V gene are MNHNY and SVGAGI (reference sequence). CDR3 length: 15 amino acids. The ends were cut back, 6 bases at V and 3 bases at J, with 15 bases in the middle. CDR3 loop: CASRQADRDNQPQHF. Written as DNA, the CDR3 is TGTGCCAGCAGGCAAGCCGACAGAGACAATCAGCCCCAGCATTTT.

The V call is TRBV7-8, the J call TRBJ2-7, with D perhaps matching TRBD1 (5 bases). The CDR3 has 14 amino acids. From germline, CDR1 is SGHVS and CDR2 FQNEAQ. Trimming removed 5 bases at V and 0 bases at J, with 11 bases between. CDR3 DNA: TGTGCCAGCAGCCGGACATTCTCCTCCTACGAGCAGTACTTC. Its protein product is CASSRTFSSYEQYF. Filled out from reference TRBV7-8 and TRBJ2-7, the complete variable domain reads GAGVSQSPRYKVAKRGQDVALRCDPISGHVSLFWYQQALGQGPEFLTYFQNEAQLDKSGLPSDRFFAERPEGSVSTLKIQRTQQEDSAVYLCASSRTFSSYEQYFGPGTRLTVT.

The chain links TRBV2 to TRBJ2-2; 7 nucleotides agree with TRBD2. After removal of 5 bases from V and 4 bases from J, the junction contained 7 bases not matched to a gene. This CDR3 comprises 15 residues. Per germline, CDR1 SNHLY and CDR2 FYNNEI. The CDR3 spells CASSYNGGTTGELFF. In nucleotides, the CDR3 is TGTGCCAGCAGTTATAACGGGGGGACCACCGGGGAGCTGTTTTTT.

The gene calls are TRBV15 and TRBJ2-7; D ambiguous. The germline V and J ends were trimmed by 0 bases and 0 bases, with 6 bases remaining between them. In germline, CDR1 is LNHNV, CDR2 YYDKDF (reference sequence). The CDR3 sequence is 14 residues long. The CDR3 reads CATSRDPISYEQYF. CDR3 coding DNA: TGTGCCACCAGCAGAGATCCTATCTCCTACGAGCAGTACTTC.

The chain has TRBV4-1 and TRBJ2-1, with 12 bases aligning to TRBD2. Trimming cost V 3 bases and J 8 bases; bases outside gene matches: 5. This CDR3 has 15 amino acids. Germline values: CDR1 MGHRA, CDR2 YSYEKL. For the CDR3, the DNA is TGCGCCAGCAGCCAGACTAGCGGGAGTTTATATGAGCAGTTCTTC. The encoded protein is CASSQTSGSLYEQFF.